The T cell receptor beta chain described here comes from a study of cytomegalovirus exposure and HLA in healthy donors. Study-wide points: Published work reported that the classifier diagnosed cytomegalovirus status with high specificity and sensitivity. Most TCR sequences were rare, but some public TCRs occurred in many donors.

CDR1 and CDR2 (germline): SGHTA, FQGNSA. This CDR3 has 16 residues. V lost 5 bases, J lost 2 bases, and 10 bases stayed unmatched. Vbeta (60) and Jbeta (13) primers were used in the PCR. This table comes from immunoSEQ multiplex PCR, and its TCRdb copy is limited to in-frame clones, with some not included. Found here are approximately 120,000 clones, roughly 79% of them singletons; the top ten hold roughly 8.2%. As concerns this clone: Its antigen is unknown.

Material for sequencing was PBMCs. The source is a woman aged 50 to 60 in good health and CMV-seropositive. The chain recombines TRBV7-2 with TRBJ2-3; 7 nucleotides agree with TRBD1. CDR3 DNA sequence: TGTGCCAGCAGCCCGGGACAGACGATGTACACAGATACGCAGTATTTT. Amino acids: CASSPGQTMYTDTQYF.